What follows are 10 T cell receptor beta chains derived from one specimen sequenced in a study of shared clonotypes between healthy human individuals. TCRdb keeps only in-frame clones here, not all; method: immunoSEQ multiplex PCR. The profile covers approximately 700,000 clones, with about three quarters appearing a single time and roughly 1.9% taken by the ten largest. The source material was memory CD4+ T cells sorted from blood. Subset here: CD45RA-negative fraction. The receptors shown here come from a woman aged 25 to 39 in good health.

On this clone itself: The identical CDR3 is also encoded by other nucleotide sequences in the sample. This chain connects TRBV2 to TRBJ2-2; TRBD2 is a possible D gene (6 bases). The CDR3 covers 14 residues. Germline CDR1 is SNHLY and CDR2 is FYNNEI. Trimming shortened V by 3 bases and J by 4 bases, and 9 bases separated the two germline ends. CDR3 bases: TGTGCCAGCAGTGAGCGGGAAAGCACCGGGGAGCTGTTTTTT. Protein product: CASSERESTGELFF.

This chain joins TRBV7-9 and TRBJ2-7; D gene unclear. V shed 5 bases and J shed 2 bases, with 13 bases lying between them. This CDR3 has 14 residues. Germline loops: CDR1 SEHNR, CDR2 FQNEAQ (reference sequence). The CDR3 nucleotides are TGTGCCAGCAGCGAAACCACTCGGCCCTACGAGCAGTACTTC. It specifies CASSETTRPYEQYF.

This clone was detected only a few times. Different DNA sequences within this sample yield the same CDR3. V usage is TRBV11-3 and J usage is TRBJ2-2, with 9 bases that match TRBD1. Germline V CDR1 and CDR2: SGHNT, YENEEA. This CDR3 comprises 14 residues. Unmatched junction bases numbered 3, after V lost 5 bases and J lost 5 bases. The CDR3 DNA follows: TGTGCCAGCAGCCCCGGGACAGGGACCGGGGAGCTGTTTTTT. As protein: CASSPGTGTGELFF.

The chain couples TRBV9 to TRBJ2-1; TRBD1 matches at 8 bases. The germline V gene encodes CDR1 SGDLS and CDR2 YYNGEE. V was clipped by 0 bases and J by 4 bases; unmatched bases: 9. This CDR3 region has 17 residues. The CDR3 loop reads CASSVDFGTGGYNEQFF. In DNA, the CDR3 is TGTGCCAGCAGCGTAGATTTTGGGACAGGTGGATACAATGAGCAGTTCTTC.

This clone was found a few times. The sample has other DNA sequences that encode this CDR3 too. The chain links TRBV4-1 to TRBJ1-4, with D hard to call. There are 15 residues in the CDR3. V was clipped by 0 bases and J by 2 bases, with 7 bases between them. Germline lookup yields CDR1 MGHRA and CDR2 YSYEKL. The CDR3 DNA follows: TGCGCCAGCAGCCAAGATCAAGGGACTAATGAAAAACTGTTTTTT. It yields the protein CASSQDQGTNEKLFF.

The chain combines TRBV29-1 with TRBJ2-1, with D unresolved. Germline V lookup: CDR1 SQVTM, CDR2 ANQGSEA. This CDR3 has 14 residues. The V end was cut by 6 bases, the J end by 0 bases, with 12 bases between. CDR3: CSVIYTSSYNEQFF. The CDR3 DNA reads TGCAGCGTCATTTACACCAGCTCCTACAATGAGCAGTTCTTC.

This clone was seen a handful of times. This chain connects TRBV7-9 to TRBJ2-7; D not certain. Germline V gene lookup returns CDR1 SEHNR and CDR2 FQNEAQ (reference sequence). The CDR3 covers 13 residues. V shed 1 base and J shed 4 bases, with 8 bases lying between them. The chain's CDR3 is CASSLDPRYEQYF. CDR3 nucleotides: TGTGCCAGCAGCTTAGATCCCCGTTACGAGCAGTACTTC.

Notes on this clone: Other DNA sequences from this sample encode an identical CDR3 as well. V and J are TRBV29-1 and TRBJ2-3, with D perhaps given as TRBD1 or TRBD2 (5 bases each). With 7 bases removed from V and 3 bases from J, the gap between germline ends came to 11 bases. CDR3 length: 12 amino acids. Germline V gene lookup returns CDR1 SQVTM and CDR2 ANQGSEA. DNA of the CDR3: TGCAGCGCGGGGCTAGAAACAGATACGCAGTATTTT. The encoded protein is CSAGLETDTQYF.

This rearrangement joins TRBV10-1 to TRBJ2-1; TRBD1 agrees at 8 bases. Germline V gene lookup returns CDR1 WNHNN and CDR2 SYGVQD (reference sequence). CDR3 length equals 14 residues. The junction had 2 bases not matched to a gene; V was cut back by 5 bases and J by 2 bases. CDR3 in DNA: TGCGCCAGCAGTAACAGGGGGGCCTACAATGAGCAGTTCTTC. It codes for CASSNRGAYNEQFF.

The rearrangement uses TRBV4-1 and TRBJ2-5, with D tentatively TRBD2 (5 bases). Germline CDR1 and CDR2: MGHRA and YSYEKL. The CDR3 is made up of 13 amino acids. V was trimmed by 1 base and J by 9 bases, leaving 12 bases between them. CDR3 DNA sequence: TGCGCCAGCAGCCAAGCCTTCACGGAGGCCCAGTACTTC. This translates into CASSQAFTEAQYF.